This passage covers 18 T cell receptor beta chains from one sample sequenced in a study of post-analysis software for immune sequencing data. Study-level findings and limits: The study found TRBV5-6, TRBV5-1 and TRBV20-1 among five TRBV segments more frequent in patients than controls.

cDNA libraries for TCR beta contained unique molecular identifiers. TCRdb recomputed calls from the PCR reads with MiXCR, one row per CDR3 protein. The table lists about 540,000 distinct CDR3 sequences, around 34% of them singletons, with around 5.9% in the top ten. Which antigens these TCRs recognize remains unknown. The sample comprised blood. These receptors were collected from a girl under 18 with multiple sclerosis.

This clonotype appeared a few times. The chain employs TRBV25-1 and TRBJ1-1, with a tentative D call TRBD1 (6 bases). Trimming removed 5 bases at V and 7 bases at J, with 11 bases between. Germline loops: CDR1 MGHDK, CDR2 SYGVNS. CDR3 length: 12 residues. This chain's CDR3 is CASSSTGIEAFF. CDR3 DNA: TGTGCCAGCAGTTCCACAGGGATTGAAGCTTTCTTT.

This rearrangement joins TRBV4-2 to TRBJ2-3, with D possibly TRBD1 on 5 matching bases. Germline V gene data show CDR1 as LGHNA and CDR2 as YNFKEQ. The V end lost 1 base, the J end lost 0 bases, and 11 bases lay between the germline ends. CDR3 size: 16 residues. The CDR3 region is CASSQVHDSSTDTQYF. The CDR3 region has the DNA TGTGCCAGCAGCCAAGTTCATGACAGTAGCACAGATACGCAGTATTTT.

The chain uses TRBV29-1 and TRBJ2-2; 10 bases match TRBD1. The CDR3 runs to 13 residues. The ends lost 7 bases at V and 4 bases at J; junction bases unmatched: 3. Germline-derived CDR1 and CDR2 are SQVTM and ANQGSEA. The CDR3 loop reads CSARTGGTGELFF. CDR3 DNA: TGCAGCGCCCGGACAGGGGGCACCGGGGAGCTGTTTTTT.

This clonotype came up a few times. V usage is TRBV15 and J usage is TRBJ2-1; 7 bases fit TRBD2. V dropped 6 bases and J dropped 2; count of bases not matched to a gene: 10. Looked up from germline, CDR1 is LNHNV and CDR2 is YYDKDF (reference sequence). CDR3 length: 16 amino acids. The CDR3 reads CATRVAARGTYNEQFF. The CDR3 nucleotides read TGTGCCACCAGGGTGGCGGCGCGGGGGACCTACAATGAGCAGTTCTTC.

This clonotype has just a few counts. The chain carries TRBV12-3 or TRBV12-4 and TRBJ1-2, with D hard to call. V lost 6 bases and J lost 8, with 16 bases in between. The CDR3 runs 13 residues. CDR3 sequence: CASRTAGGKGYTF. Written as DNA, the CDR3 is TGTGCCAGCAGGACCGCAGGCGGGAAAGGCTACACCTTC.

The CDR3 sequence: CAISVSGGTQPQHF. The DNA of the CDR3 is TGTGCCATCAGTGTGAGCGGTGGGACTCAGCCCCAGCATTTT. The chain is built from TRBV10-3 and TRBJ1-5; a possible D gene is TRBD1 (5 bases). V was clipped by 4 bases and J by 6 bases, with 13 bases between them. The CDR3 is 14 residues long. Germline V lookup: CDR1 ENHRY, CDR2 SYGVKD.

The chain combines TRBV29-1 with TRBJ2-1, with unresolved D. The germline gives CDR1 SQVTM, CDR2 ANQGSEA. Trimming took 7 bases from V and 8 from J, leaving 12 bases between them. The CDR3 consists of 11 residues. CDR3: CSGRIVYEQFF. The CDR3 bases are TGCAGCGGCCGCATAGTTTATGAGCAGTTCTTC.

There are a few counts of this clonotype. CDR3 in DNA: TGTGCCATCAGTGACAGCGGGACAGCTAACTATGGCTACACCTTC. Residues: CAISDSGTANYGYTF. The rearrangement links TRBV10-3 to TRBJ1-2; TRBD1 matches at 7 bases. The CDR3 runs to 15 residues. Germline V CDR1 and CDR2: ENHRY, SYGVKD. The trim removed 3 bases at V and 0 bases at J, leaving 4 bases unmatched.

The J gene is TRBJ2-3, the V gene TRBV20-1; TRBD2 agrees at 11 bases. With 6 bases clipped from V and 4 bases from J, the junction kept 9 bases outside the gene matches. Germline V gene data show CDR1 as DFQATT and CDR2 as SNEGSKA (reference sequence). The CDR3 has 15 amino acids. CDR3 DNA sequence: TGCAGTGCGCTCGGGCTAGCGGGGGGAGCAGATACGCAGTATTTT. Protein product: CSALGLAGGADTQYF.

The genes are TRBV5-1 and TRBJ2-3, with 7 bases that match TRBD1. Germline V gene lookup returns CDR1 SGHRS and CDR2 YFSETQ. The CDR3 is made up of 16 amino acids. After removal of 7 bases from V and 2 bases from J, the junction contained 13 bases not matched to a gene. CDR3 nucleotide sequence: TGCGCCAGCTCTTCATATGGGACAGCAAACACAGATACGCAGTATTTT. Residues: CASSSYGTANTDTQYF.

In its sample, this clonotype was seen many times. The gene calls are TRBV25-1 and TRBJ1-1; D not resolved. The germline V and J ends were trimmed by 1 base and 2 bases, with 5 bases remaining between them. The CDR3 is 13 amino acids. The germline V gene has CDR1 MGHDK and CDR2 SYGVNS. The CDR3 DNA follows: TGTGCCAGCAGTGAATTTAAAAACACTGAAGCTTTCTTT. It yields the protein CASSEFKNTEAFF.

The chain couples TRBV14 to TRBJ2-3; D possibly corresponds to TRBD2 (7 bases). The V gene's germline CDR1 is SGHDN and CDR2 FVKESK. Trimming took 0 bases from V and 4 from J, leaving 14 bases between them. The CDR3 is 16 residues long. The CDR3 DNA reads as TGTGCCAGCAGCCAAGATTGGGGGGGCCCCCCAGATACGCAGTATTTT. Translation: CASSQDWGGPPDTQYF.

A few counts support this clonotype. The chain couples TRBV28 to TRBJ2-3; the D gene could be TRBD1 or TRBD2 (6 bases each). Trimming stripped 2 bases from V and 2 bases from J, with 14 bases between. The CDR3 length is 16 residues. Germline V gene data show CDR1 as MDHEN and CDR2 as SYDVKM. CDR3 nucleotides: TGTGCCAGCAGTTTAGACGGGGGCATCTACACAGATACGCAGTATTTT. It translates to CASSLDGGIYTDTQYF. The full variable domain, in which reference TRBV28 and TRBJ2-3 provide the parts outside the CDR3, is DVKVTQSSRYLVKRTGEKVFLECVQDMDHENMFWYRQDPGLGLRLIYFSYDVKMKEKGDIPEGYSVSREKKERFSLILESASTNQTSMYLCASSLDGGIYTDTQYFGPGTRLTVL.

The chain has TRBV19 and TRBJ2-5; the match to TRBD1 covers 9 bases. After removal of 1 base from V and 4 bases from J, the junction contained 4 bases not matched to a gene. Germline loops: CDR1 LNHDA, CDR2 SQIVND (reference sequence). This CDR3 comprises 15 residues. The CDR3 loop is CASSIGDRARETQYF. For the CDR3, the DNA is TGTGCCAGTAGTATAGGGGACAGGGCGCGAGAGACCCAGTACTTC.

The J gene is TRBJ2-2, the V gene TRBV20-1; D gene ambiguous. The CDR3 sequence is 15 residues long. The V and J ends lost 1 base and 1 base respectively, with 10 bases between them. Looked up from germline, CDR1 is DFQATT and CDR2 is SNEGSKA (reference sequence). For the CDR3, the DNA is TGCAGTGCTAGAGCCCGGCGGAGGAACACCGGGGAGCTGTTTTTT. Translated, it gives CSARARRRNTGELFF.

This chain links TRBV12-3 or TRBV12-4 with TRBJ1-5; D perhaps matches TRBD1 (5 bases). There are 14 residues in the CDR3. V was trimmed by 5 bases and J by 4 bases, leaving 12 bases between them. This CDR3 reads CASSERGGNQPQHF. DNA for the CDR3: TGTGCCAGCAGTGAGCGGGGCGGAAATCAGCCCCAGCATTTT.

The chain combines TRBV24-1 with TRBJ1-5; D remains unclear. The ends were cut back, 7 bases at V and 0 bases at J, with 6 bases in the middle. Germline V lookup: CDR1 KGHDR, CDR2 SFDVKD. CDR3 length: 13 residues. The CDR3 DNA reads as TGTGCCACCAGCTATGATAGCAATCAGCCCCAGCATTTT. This encodes CATSYDSNQPQHF.

This chain joins TRBV20-1 and TRBJ2-3; D is uncertain. V dropped 5 bases and J dropped 0 bases, with 12 bases sitting between them. Germline assignment: CDR1 DFQATT and CDR2 SNEGSKA (reference sequence). The CDR3 is 14 residues long. In DNA, the CDR3 is TGCAGTGCTCTTCGCACAGCTAGCACAGATACGCAGTATTTT. Amino acids: CSALRTASTDTQYF.